The T cell receptor (beta chain) described here comes from a study of CDR3 diversity in severe acne. The CDR3 extends over 16 amino acids. The germline V gene has CDR1 SGDLS and CDR2 YYNGEE. The V and J ends lost 0 bases and 3 bases respectively, with 13 bases between them. TCRdb independently ran MiXCR on the PCR reads; one entry per CDR3 protein. The table lists approximately 90,000 distinct CDR3 sequences, approximately 52% of them singletons, with around a tenth in the top ten. The V call is TRBV9, the J call TRBJ1-3; D uncertain. Sequenced input: blood. The receptor comes from a male donor in good health, serving as a control. The DNA for the CDR3 is TGTGCCAGCAGCGTAGGGGGAGGCAGCCTTGGAAACACCATATATTTT. This codes for CASSVGGGSLGNTIYF.